These 15 T cell receptor beta chains were all obtained from the same sample, sequenced in a study of blood T cell repertoires in COVID-19. Some clones are missing from TCRdb's copy, which holds only in-frame ones; the method was immunoSEQ multiplex PCR. The table lists 140,000 to 150,000 clones, over 75% of them singletons. The sample taken for sequencing was peripheral blood. The receptor source for this set is a man aged 55-75 years with active or convalescent COVID-19.

This clone was seen more than once but under ten times. The J gene is TRBJ2-2, the V gene TRBV27; weak D call: TRBD2 (6 bases). The CDR3 spans 14 residues. The ends were cut back, 3 bases at V and 6 bases at J, with 11 bases in the middle. The germline V gene encodes CDR1 MNHEY and CDR2 SMNVEV (reference sequence). CDR3: CASSLGRRAGELFF. The CDR3 bases are TGTGCCAGCAGTTTGGGGAGGCGGGCCGGGGAGCTGTTTTTT.

This clone occurred a few times. The chain is built from TRBV6-5 and TRBJ2-7, with D unclear. V shed 2 bases and J shed 6 bases, with 11 bases lying between them. This CDR3 has 13 amino acids. Germline V gives CDR1 MNHEY, CDR2 SVGAGI. CDR3 coding DNA: TGTGCCAGCAGTTACGGAGAGGCTGGCGAGCAGTACTTC. This translates into CASSYGEAGEQYF.

The rearrangement links TRBV28 to TRBJ2-1; unclear D gene. CDR3 length equals 12 residues. Per germline, CDR1 MDHEN and CDR2 SYDVKM. V was trimmed by 5 bases and J by 8 bases, leaving 10 bases between them. For the CDR3, the DNA is TGTGCCAGCAGTATGACGGGTTATGAGCAGTTCTTC. Translating it yields CASSMTGYEQFF.

V is TRBV5-1 and J is TRBJ2-1; 8 nucleotides agree with TRBD2. Germline values: CDR1 SGHRS, CDR2 YFSETQ. The junction had 5 bases not matched to a gene; V was cut back by 5 bases and J by 4 bases. The CDR3 totals 14 residues. The CDR3 spells CASSYVAGYNEQFF. CDR3 DNA: TGCGCCAGCAGTTATGTAGCGGGATACAATGAGCAGTTCTTC.

The chain couples TRBV6-2 or TRBV6-3 to TRBJ2-1, with D possibly TRBD1 on 5 matching bases. There are 16 residues in the CDR3. With 4 bases removed from V and 3 bases from J, the gap between germline ends came to 16 bases. The germline V gene encodes CDR1 MNHEY and CDR2 SVGEGT. The CDR3 is CASSSRQHRNYNEQFF. In DNA form, the CDR3 reads TGTGCCAGCAGTTCCCGACAGCACCGTAACTACAATGAGCAGTTCTTC.

This chain links TRBV7-3 with TRBJ2-3, with TRBD2 identical over 8 bases. With 5 bases clipped from V and 2 bases from J, the junction kept 6 bases outside the gene matches. Germline CDR1 SGHTA, CDR2 FQGTGA. CDR3 length: 15 residues. This CDR3 reads CASSPTSDLTDTQYF. The CDR3, as DNA: TGTGCCAGCAGCCCGACTAGCGACCTCACAGATACGCAGTATTTT.

The chain uses TRBV6-4 and TRBJ2-1; tentatively, D is TRBD1 (6 bases). Trimming took off 2 bases at V and 8 bases at J, with 19 bases between the two ends. The V gene's germline CDR1 is MRHNA and CDR2 SNTAGT. The CDR3 length is 16 residues. CDR3 residues: CASSDGGSWVLDEQFF. The DNA for the CDR3 is TGTGCCAGCAGTGACGGGGGCAGTTGGGTTTTGGATGAGCAGTTCTTC.

This clone is a singleton in its sample. V gene TRBV5-1 combines with J gene TRBJ2-5, with 7 bases lining up with TRBD2. Germline lookup yields CDR1 SGHRS and CDR2 YFSETQ. The CDR3 length is 15 residues. Trimming at V came to 0 bases and at J to 5 bases, leaving 7 bases not matched to a gene. The CDR3 loop is CASSLGGRELETQYF. CDR3 bases: TGCGCCAGCAGCTTGGGTGGGCGGGAGCTGGAGACCCAGTACTTC.

The V call is TRBV9, the J call TRBJ2-7; the match to TRBD2 covers 14 bases. The CDR3 loop spans 14 amino acids. The germline CDR1 and CDR2 sequences are SGDLS and YYNGEE. The trim removed 0 bases at V and 7 bases at J, leaving 0 bases unmatched. This chain's CDR3 is CASSVGLAGGEQYF. The CDR3 DNA sequence: TGTGCCAGCAGCGTAGGACTAGCGGGAGGGGAGCAGTACTTC.

This chain joins TRBV7-9 and TRBJ1-6, with TRBD1 matching over 8 bases. This CDR3 is 15 amino acids long. Looked up from germline, CDR1 is SEHNR and CDR2 is FQNEAQ (reference sequence). V lost 5 bases and J lost 8; bases outside the gene matches: 8. CDR3: CASSARQGSYSPLHF. The DNA of the CDR3 is TGTGCCAGCAGCGCCCGACAGGGGTCTTATTCACCCCTCCACTTT.

The chain employs TRBV6-5 and TRBJ1-2; D is unresolved. Germline lookup yields CDR1 MNHEY and CDR2 SVGAGI. The CDR3 covers 14 residues. V was shortened by 6 bases and J by 5 bases, with 16 bases between the two germline ends. CDR3: CASRLGPLEYGYTF. DNA for the CDR3: TGTGCCAGCAGACTCGGGCCACTAGAATATGGCTACACCTTC.

J is TRBJ2-7 and V is TRBV13, with 9 bases aligning to TRBD2. Looked up from germline, CDR1 is PRHDT and CDR2 is FYEKMQ (reference sequence). The J segment lost 3 bases and the V segment lost 2 bases, leaving 11 bases of the junction unmatched. The CDR3 contains 17 residues. The CDR3 coding sequence is TGTGCCAGCAGCTTAAACAGGGTGGCTAGCGGGAACTACGAGCAGTACTTC. Translation: CASSLNRVASGNYEQYF. The whole variable domain, filled in from reference TRBV13 and TRBJ2-7, reads AAGVIQSPRHLIKEKRETATLKCYPIPRHDTVYWYQQGPGQDPQFLISFYEKMQSDKGSIPDRFSAQQFSDYHSELNMSSLELGDSALYFCASSLNRVASGNYEQYFGPGTRLTVT.

This clone has just one count. V and J are TRBV20-1 and TRBJ1-1; D uncertain. Trimming took 3 bases from V and 8 from J, leaving 10 bases between them. CDR3 length: 11 amino acids. Germline loops: CDR1 DFQATT, CDR2 SNEGSKA (reference sequence). For the CDR3, the DNA is TGCAGTGCTAGGAGGGTAACGGAAGCTTTCTTT. Amino acid sequence: CSARRVTEAFF.

The chain uses TRBV28 and TRBJ1-1; D possibly corresponds to TRBD1 (6 bases). V was trimmed by 3 bases and J by 7 bases, leaving 24 bases between them. In germline, CDR1 is MDHEN, CDR2 SYDVKM. The CDR3 consists of 17 residues. The CDR3 nucleotides are TGTGCCAGCAGTTTGCACGCCCGCGGTCAGGGAGGGGGTGAAGCTTTCTTT. Translated, it gives CASSLHARGQGGGEAFF.

This chain connects TRBV6-5 to TRBJ2-2, with 7 bases lining up with TRBD1. Germline V gene data show CDR1 as MNHEY and CDR2 as SVGAGI. V dropped 8 bases and J dropped 2; count of bases not matched to a gene: 5. The CDR3 extends over 14 amino acids. The CDR3 sequence: CASVEGANTGELFF. CDR3 in DNA: TGTGCCAGCGTTGAGGGGGCTAACACCGGGGAGCTGTTTTTT.